A selection of T cell receptor beta chains follows, all from one sample in a study of regulatory T cells. Sequencing was performed with immunoSEQ multiplex PCR; in TCRdb, only in-frame clones are kept and a portion is missing. The sample records approximately 15,000 clones, around 90% being singletons. Specimen: CD8+ T cells sorted from blood. The receptors come from a person under 30 with CD3G deficiency. CDR3s include the opening cysteine and the closing phenylalanine or tryptophan. A D gene is named only where the DNA matches it firmly. The size of a clone is reported for some rows only, either as once, few or many, or as a class for expanded clones.

d_call	clone_size	v_call	j_call	cdr3_aa	cdr3_nt
-	-	TRBV5-1	TRBJ2-3	CASSLEMADRDTQYF	TGCGCCAGCAGCTTGGAGATGGCGGACAGAGATACGCAGTATTTT
-	once	TRBV29-1	TRBJ2-2	CSVLGHEEDTGELFF	TGCAGCGTCTTAGGACACGAGGAAGACACCGGGGAGCTGTTTTTT
-	-	TRBV4-1	TRBJ2-5	CASSPLVSETQYF	TGCGCCAGCAGCCCCCTTGTGAGCGAGACCCAGTACTTC
-	-	TRBV7-2	TRBJ1-4	CASSLFAGHNEKLFF	TGTGCCAGCAGCTTATTCGCCGGTCACAATGAAAAACTGTTTTTT
-	-	TRBV7-8	TRBJ2-5	CASSLTGSGTQYF	TGTGCCAGCAGTTTAACAGGGTCAGGGACCCAGTACTTC
-	-	TRBV5-1	TRBJ1-2	CASSTDYGYTF	TGCGCCAGCAGCACGGACTATGGCTACACCTTC
-	-	TRBV7-2	TRBJ1-1	CASSLWDRAATEAFF	TGTGCCAGCAGCCTGTGGGACCGGGCCGCCACTGAAGCTTTCTTT
-	-	TRBV30	TRBJ1-1	CAWSDPPENTEAFF	TGTGCCTGGAGTGACCCCCCTGAAAACACTGAAGCTTTCTTT
-	-	TRBV5-4	TRBJ2-3	CASSVAGGTDTQYF	TGTGCCAGCAGCGTTGCAGGTGGGACAGATACGCAGTATTTT
TRBD2	-	TRBV4-3	TRBJ2-3	CASSHRSGGITDTQYF	TGCGCCAGCAGCCACCGTAGCGGGGGGATCACAGATACGCAGTATTTT
-	once	TRBV6-1	TRBJ2-1	CASSEGDEQFF	TGTGCCAGCAGTGAAGGGGATGAGCAGTTCTTC
-	-	TRBV5-6	TRBJ2-7	CASSKTGTWGEGAVHEQYF	TGTGCCAGCAGCAAAACCGGGACATGGGGGGAAGGGGCAGTCCACGAGCAGTACTTC
-	-	TRBV5-5	TRBJ2-7	CASRGARAEQYF	TGTGCCAGCAGGGGGGCCAGGGCCGAGCAGTACTTC
-	-	TRBV7-9	TRBJ2-1	CASSQGSHNEQFF	TGTGCCAGCAGTCAGGGCTCTCACAATGAGCAGTTCTTC
TRBD2	once	TRBV4-3	TRBJ2-1	CASSQVGTSGGAPNEQFF	TGCGCCAGCAGCCAGGTTGGGACTAGCGGGGGTGCACCTAATGAGCAGTTCTTC
-	-	TRBV2	TRBJ1-1	CASTDGGFEAFF	TGTGCCAGCACGGACGGGGGGTTTGAAGCTTTCTTT
-	-	TRBV19	TRBJ2-3	CASRTGPTQYF	TGTGCCAGTAGAACGGGCCCTACGCAGTATTTT
-	-	TRBV10-1	TRBJ2-5	CATPEGRGQETQYF	TGCGCCACCCCTGAAGGCCGGGGGCAGGAGACCCAGTACTTC
-	-	TRBV27	TRBJ2-7	CASSPSDSTVSYEQYF	TGTGCCAGCAGTCCCTCCGACTCCACCGTTTCCTACGAGCAGTACTTC
TRBD1	-	TRBV30	TRBJ1-5	CAWSETGNQPQHF	TGTGCCTGGAGTGAGACAGGGAATCAGCCCCAGCATTTT
-	-	TRBV4-1	TRBJ1-6	CASSQYAGDNSPLHF	TGCGCCAGCAGCCAGTATGCGGGTGATAATTCACCCCTCCACTTT
-	-	TRBV4-1	TRBJ1-5	CASSQGVSKSWPQHF	TGCGCCAGCAGCCAAGGAGTCAGTAAAAGCTGGCCCCAGCATTTT
-	-	TRBV5-5	TRBJ1-1	CASSTYSVAGRNTEAFF	TGTGCCAGCAGCACCTACAGTGTGGCAGGAAGAAACACTGAAGCTTTCTTT
-	medium-sized	TRBV4-2	TRBJ1-4	CASSQEGQSNEKLFF	TGTGCCAGCAGCCAAGAAGGGCAGTCTAATGAAAAACTGTTTTTT
-	-	TRBV6-4	TRBJ2-3	CASFRTPRGEGTDTQYF	TGTGCCAGCTTCCGGACCCCTAGGGGCGAGGGCACAGATACGCAGTATTTT
TRBD1	-	TRBV7-9	TRBJ2-3	CASSSLARDRATDTQYF	TGTGCCAGCAGCTCCCTCGCTCGGGACAGGGCCACAGATACGCAGTATTTT
-	-	TRBV7-2	TRBJ1-2	CASSPSGSPGKYGYTF	TGTGCCAGCAGCCCCAGTGGGAGCCCAGGAAAGTATGGCTACACCTTC
-	-	TRBV11-2	TRBJ1-5	CASSGQRGSGYGSNQPQHF	TGTGCCAGCAGCGGCCAAAGAGGGAGCGGGTATGGGAGCAATCAGCCCCAGCATTTT
-	-	TRBV14	TRBJ2-1	CASSQVWDGYNEQFF	TGTGCCAGCAGCCAAGTATGGGACGGCTACAATGAGCAGTTCTTC
-	-	TRBV6-6	TRBJ1-2	CASSYPSEGGYTF	TGTGCCAGCAGTTACCCGTCGGAGGGTGGCTACACCTTC
-	few	TRBV7-9	TRBJ2-4	CASSQDQGLPLSIQYF	TGCGCCAGCAGCCAAGATCAGGGACTCCCGCTCTCTATTCAGTACTTC
-	-	TRBV5-1	TRBJ1-1	CASNSYPGRDTNTEAFF	TGCGCCAGCAATTCGTATCCGGGAAGGGACACAAACACTGAAGCTTTCTTT
TRBD2	once	TRBV13	TRBJ2-5	CASSPTSGGLQETQYF	TGTGCCAGCAGTCCCACTAGCGGGGGACTCCAGGAGACCCAGTACTTC
-	-	TRBV13	TRBJ2-7	CASSRSNYEQYF	TGTGCCAGCAGCCGAAGTAACTACGAGCAGTACTTC
TRBD2	once	TRBV4-3	TRBJ2-3	CASSHSGGQGDTQYF	TGCGCCAGCAGCCACAGCGGGGGTCAGGGGGATACGCAGTATTTT